The 23 T cell receptor beta chains below come from one sample, sequenced in a study of tumor and adjacent non-tumor tissue in lung cancer. This sample's RNA came from whole unsorted tissue. The normal lung tissue was taken more than 3 cm from the tumor edge. TCRbeta libraries were built with three rounds of nested PCR, modified from ARM-PCR. TCRdb used MiXCR to reprocess the multiplex PCR reads, holding one entry per CDR3 protein. The table lists 90,000 to 100,000 distinct CDR3 sequences, roughly 80% of them singletons, with around 30% in the top ten. Sequencing input: distant non-tumor lung tissue. The receptor set was obtained from a man in his sixties with small cell lung cancer.

Note on this clonotype: Given the absence of the conserved phenylalanine or tryptophan at the CDR3 end, a read error is likely. The chain recombines TRBV29-1 with TRBJ2-1, with TRBD1 matching over 7 bases. Per the germline V gene, CDR1 is SQVTM and CDR2 is ANQGSEA. The CDR3 runs to 15 residues. The CDR3 sequence is CTYVGTDLIYNEQFY. The CDR3 nucleotides are TGCACCTACGTCGGGACAGACCTAATATACAATGAGCAGTTCTAC.

As for this clonotype: An end of the junction differs from the germline gene, which may be a read error. This chain connects TRBV6-1 to TRBJ2-3; 11 bases line up with TRBD2. This CDR3 is 15 amino acids long. Germline loops: CDR1 MNHNS, CDR2 SASEGT. CDR3 region: CPSFSLLAGADTQYF. Written as DNA, the CDR3 is TGTCCCAGCTTCTCATTACTAGCGGGAGCAGATACGCAGTATTTT.

In its sample, this clonotype was seen a few times. In this CDR3 the conserved last residue, phenylalanine or tryptophan, is missing, so a read error is likely. V and J are TRBV11-2 and TRBJ2-4; possibly TRBD2 for D (6 bases). This CDR3 is 13 amino acids long. The germline gives CDR1 SGHAT, CDR2 FQNNGV. CDR3 nucleotides: TGTGCCAGCAGTTTAGAGGCAGCGGGCATTCAGTACTTG. Translating it yields CASSLEAAGIQYL.

The gene calls are TRBV11-2 and TRBJ2-1; D possibly corresponds to TRBD2 (6 bases). The CDR3 covers 15 residues. The V gene's germline CDR1 is SGHAT and CDR2 FQNNGV. Written as DNA, the CDR3 is TGTACTAGCAGTTTAGCCCCTAGCTCCTACAATGAGCAGTTCTTC. This translates into CTSSLAPSSYNEQFF.

As concerns this clonotype: Here the CDR3 omits its conserved ending phenylalanine or tryptophan, so a read error is the likely source. J is TRBJ1-1 and V is TRBV5-1; D is ambiguous. V was pared by 1 base and J by 5 bases, with 9 bases between. The CDR3 runs 13 residues. Germline CDR1 and CDR2: SGHRS and YFSETQ. The CDR3 region is CASSLLEKTEAFL. CDR3 in DNA: TGCGCCAGCAGCTTGTTAGAGAAAACTGAAGCTTTCCTT.

On this clonotype itself: A much larger clone differs from this one at a single base, so this may be a read error. The V call is TRBV20-1, the J call TRBJ1-1, with 8 nucleotides matching TRBD1. Germline V lookup: CDR1 DFQATT, CDR2 SNEGSKA (reference sequence). The CDR3 runs to 14 residues. As DNA, the CDR3 is TGCAGTGCTAGAAAAGGACAGGGCACCTCTGAAACTTTCTTT. Translated: CSARKGQGTSETFF.

For this clonotype: One end of the junction varies from germline; a read error may be responsible. The chain recombines TRBV14 with TRBJ2-5; D gene ambiguous. Germline CDR1 is SGHDN and CDR2 is FVKESK. The CDR3 consists of 11 residues. For the CDR3, the DNA is TGTGCGAGCAGTTGTGGGGAGACCCAGTACTTC. It specifies CASSCGETQYF.

As for this clonotype: A junction end diverges from the germline sequence, so it may reflect a read error. This chain links TRBV11-2 with TRBJ2-1, with 8 positions matching TRBD2. Germline-derived CDR1 and CDR2 are SGHAT and FQNNGV. The CDR3 is 19 amino acids. CDR3 nucleotide sequence: TGTGCCATCAGCTCCGGGGGGGGGACTAGTGGGAGTATCTACAATGAGCAGTTCTTC. Residues: CAISSGGGTSGSIYNEQFF.

As for this clonotype: The junction and the germline gene differ at one end; a read error may be behind it. The chain carries TRBV11-2 and TRBJ2-3; the match to TRBD2 covers 9 bases. Germline assignment: CDR1 SGHAT and CDR2 FQNNGV. The CDR3 sequence is 16 residues long. CDR3 DNA: TGTACCAGCAGTCCGGTGGCGGGAGGGGGAACAGATACACAGTATTTT. This encodes CTSSPVAGGGTDTQYF.

About this clonotype: This may arise from a read error, as a much more abundant clone is one base away. The rearrangement uses TRBV5-1 and TRBJ2-1, with D tentatively TRBD1 (6 bases). This CDR3 is 15 amino acids long. Per the germline V gene, CDR1 is SGHRS and CDR2 is YFSETQ. The CDR3 spells CVSSLDPGTYNEQFF. The CDR3 DNA follows: TGCGTCAGCAGCTTGGATCCCGGGACATACAATGAGCAGTTCTTC.

In this sample, this clonotype is medium-sized. This chain uses TRBV6-5 with TRBJ2-1, with 7 positions matching TRBD2. Germline V gene sequence: CDR1 MNHEY, CDR2 SVGAGI. The CDR3 consists of 12 residues. The junction had 0 bases not matched to a gene; V was cut back by 2 bases and J by 8 bases. Here the CDR3 reads CASSYRGDEQFF. DNA of the CDR3: TGTGCCAGCAGTTACCGGGGGGATGAGCAGTTCTTC.

By proportion, this clonotype is medium-sized. The V call is TRBV5-1, the J call TRBJ2-7, with 12 bases that match TRBD1. CDR1 is SGHRS and CDR2 is YFSETQ in the germline V gene. The CDR3 has 18 residues. Trimming cost V 3 bases and J 1 base; bases outside gene matches: 11. CDR3 DNA sequence: TGCGCCAGCAGCTCCTGGGGACAGGGGGCAGTCGGGTCCTACGAGCAGTACTTC. Translation: CASSSWGQGAVGSYEQYF.

As regards this clonotype: Compared with germline, one end of the junction differs, possibly owing to a read error. This chain links TRBV6-1 with TRBJ1-1, with no clear D. The CDR3 totals 14 residues. Germline lookup yields CDR1 MNHNS and CDR2 SASEGT. CDR3 coding DNA: TGTACCAGCAGTGAATGGTCCGGAGAGATTGAAGCTTTCTTT. It is translated as CTSSEWSGEIEAFF.

As to this clonotype: An end of the junction does not agree with germline; a read error may underlie this. The chain has TRBV30 and TRBJ1-1; D remains ambiguous. Germline CDR1 GTSNPN, CDR2 SVGIG (reference sequence). The CDR3 runs to 14 residues. CDR3 amino acids: CAWSDPGGYIEVFF. The CDR3 nucleotides are TGTGCCTGGAGTGACCCGGGCGGTTACATTGAAGTTTTCTTT.

For this clonotype: Relative to the germline gene, one junction end is altered; a read error may explain this. This chain links TRBV28 with TRBJ1-6; 7 bases map to TRBD1. The CDR3 sequence is 14 residues long. The germline CDR1 and CDR2 sequences are MDHEN and SYDVKM. The CDR3 DNA sequence: TGTGCCAGCAGTCGAACAGGGGTAGATTCGCCCCTCCGCTTT. Protein: CASSRTGVDSPLRF.

Comments on this clonotype: This CDR3 is missing its conserved last phenylalanine or tryptophan, likely due to a read error. The chain joins TRBV5-6 to TRBJ2-1, with 7 bases matching TRBD2. Germline assignment: CDR1 SGHDT and CDR2 YYEEEE. The CDR3 extends over 12 amino acids. The CDR3 sequence: CASGLPSGKQFL. The CDR3 nucleotides read TGTGCCAGCGGCTTGCCCAGCGGGAAGCAGTTCTTA.

As to this clonotype: The conserved final phenylalanine or tryptophan is absent from the CDR3, which likely points to a read error. The DNA is omitted, as the CDR3 cannot be located on it reliably, and the CDR3 follows TCRdb's listing. The chain uses TRBV6-1 and TRBJ2-2; the table assigns TRBD2, which was not confirmed against the DNA. Germline values: CDR1 MNHNS, CDR2 SASEGT. The CDR3 totals 18 residues, both ends included. The CDR3 loop reads CASSYSAGTSGPGGEPFC.

As for this clonotype: The conserved final phenylalanine or tryptophan is absent from the CDR3, which likely points to a read error. The chain joins TRBV20-1 to TRBJ2-3; D unclear. V lost 6 bases to trimming and J lost 8 bases, with 15 bases between them. The germline CDR1 and CDR2 sequences are DFQATT and SNEGSKA (reference sequence). The CDR3 has 12 residues. As DNA, the CDR3 is TGCAGTGCCACACTCAACGACGGTACGCAGTATTAT. It encodes CSATLNDGTQYY.

The table lists this clonotype with many counts. The chain links TRBV4-1 to TRBJ2-1, with 8 bases fitting TRBD2. Germline CDR1 reads MGHRA; CDR2 reads YSYEKL. Unmatched junction bases numbered 9, after V lost 3 bases and J lost 5 bases. The CDR3 length is 16 residues. CDR3 DNA: TGCGCCAGCAGCCACGCAACTAGCGGAGGGGACAATGAGCAGTTCTTC. It encodes CASSHATSGGDNEQFF.

In regard to this clonotype: No conserved phenylalanine or tryptophan is present at the end of the CDR3, so a read error is the likely explanation. This rearrangement joins TRBV4-1 to TRBJ2-2; TRBD1 is a possible D gene (7 bases). CDR1 and CDR2 from the germline V gene are MGHRA and YSYEKL. CDR3 size: 15 residues. In DNA, the CDR3 is TGCGCCAACAGCAGCAGGGGGGCCTATACAGGGGAGCTGTTTTGT. It yields the protein CANSSRGAYTGELFC.

V gene TRBV6-5 combines with J gene TRBJ2-7; a weak D match, TRBD2 (6 bases). There are 16 residues in the CDR3. Germline assignment: CDR1 MNHEY and CDR2 SVGAGI. V lost 4 bases and J lost 4, with 20 bases in between. The CDR3 spells CASSSSTNGTSYEQYF. The CDR3, as DNA: TGTGCCAGCAGTTCAAGCACTAACGGGACTTCATACGAGCAGTACTTC.

In regard to this clonotype: The junction shows a germline mismatch at one end, possibly a read error. V usage is TRBV10-2 and J usage is TRBJ1-5; D not certain. This CDR3 is built from 14 residues. Germline V CDR1 and CDR2: WSHSY, SAAADI. This chain's CDR3 is CASSFSGLNQSQHF. The DNA for the CDR3 is TGCGCCAGCAGCTTTTCGGGCCTCAATCAGTCCCAGCATTTT.

Details on this clonotype: Sequence at one end of the junction differs from germline and may be a read error. The V gene is TRBV11-1, the J gene TRBJ2-2; D may match TRBD1 or TRBD2 (6 bases each). Germline CDR1 is SGHAT and CDR2 is FQDESV (reference sequence). This CDR3 has 16 residues. The CDR3 spells CASSLGQQRLDGELSF. The CDR3 DNA is TGTGCCAGCAGTTTAGGACAGCAACGACTAGACGGGGAGCTGTCTTTT.